Listed here are 19 T cell receptor beta chains from one sample, sequenced in a study of shared clonotypes between healthy human individuals. CD45RO negativity and positive selection for CCR7 defined naive CD8 cells, a population that excluded terminally differentiated effector memory CD45RA+ cells. TCRdb keeps only in-frame clones here, not all; method: immunoSEQ multiplex PCR. The sample lists some 2,100,000 clones; about 92% were seen once. Material for sequencing was naive CD8+ T cells from PBMCs. All receptors come from a man aged 18 to 30 in good health. Some clones in this sample may be carry-over from other donors' samples.

This chain links TRBV15 with TRBJ1-4; D uncertain. CDR1 is LNHNV and CDR2 is YYDKDF in the germline V gene (reference sequence). The CDR3 sequence is 15 residues long. V lost 3 bases, J lost 5 bases, and 13 bases lay in between. Written as DNA, the CDR3 is TGTGCCACCAGCAGTCTGACGCTAGGCAATGAAAAACTGTTTTTT. Translation gives CATSSLTLGNEKLFF. Based on the CDR3 plus reference TRBV15 and TRBJ1-4, the full variable domain is DAMVIQNPRYQVTQFGKPVTLSCSQTLNHNVMYWYQQKSSQAPKLLFHYYDKDFNNEADTPDNFQSRRPNTSFCFLDIRSPGLGDTAMYLCATSSLTLGNEKLFFGSGTQLSVL.

The chain is built from TRBV27 and TRBJ1-1; tentative D call: TRBD1 (5 bases). CDR3 size: 16 residues. CDR1 is MNHEY, CDR2 SMNVEV, per germline (reference sequence). Trimming left V 6 bases short and J 4 bases short, with 21 bases between. This CDR3 reads CASSPTTTRQGTEAFF. The CDR3 DNA reads TGTGCCAGCAGCCCAACCACCACAAGGCAGGGCACTGAAGCTTTCTTT.

J is TRBJ2-2 and V is TRBV4-1; either TRBD1 or TRBD2 may supply D (5 bases each). The V and J ends lost 4 bases and 0 bases respectively, with 15 bases between them. The germline CDR1 and CDR2 sequences are MGHRA and YSYEKL. The CDR3 length is 17 residues. CDR3 bases: TGCGCCAGCAGCCCCAAGGGGAGAGATTCGAACACCGGGGAGCTGTTTTTT. Amino acids: CASSPKGRDSNTGELFF.

V and J are TRBV10-3 and TRBJ2-4, with 11 bases that match TRBD2. Looked up from germline, CDR1 is ENHRY and CDR2 is SYGVKD. This CDR3 has 17 residues. V lost 2 bases to trimming and J lost 1 base; unmatched junction nucleotides: 4. CDR3: CAISEPWTSGAKNIQYF. The CDR3 DNA follows: TGTGCCATCAGTGAGCCCTGGACTAGCGGGGCCAAAAACATTCAGTACTTC.

The chain combines TRBV9 with TRBJ2-3; maybe TRBD2 (5 bases). The CDR3 is 15 amino acids. Trimming pared 2 bases from V and 6 bases from J, leaving 16 bases between. Germline V lookup: CDR1 SGDLS, CDR2 YYNGEE. The CDR3 coding sequence is TGTGCCAGCAGCGTTGGCGGGCTAGCTTGGGATACGCAGTATTTT. It specifies CASSVGGLAWDTQYF.

The chain is built from TRBV28 and TRBJ1-6, with 7 bases matching TRBD1. Looked up from germline, CDR1 is MDHEN and CDR2 is SYDVKM. The junction had 5 bases not matched to a gene; V was cut back by 1 base and J by 8 bases. The CDR3 is made up of 15 amino acids. The CDR3 DNA reads TGTGCCAGCAGTTTATTCACAGGGGATCATTCACCCCTCCACTTT. As protein: CASSLFTGDHSPLHF.

V is TRBV2 and J is TRBJ2-1; TRBD1 matches 10 bases. Unmatched junction bases numbered 13, after V lost 8 bases and J lost 6 bases. The germline V gene encodes CDR1 SNHLY and CDR2 FYNNEI. The CDR3 runs to 16 residues. CDR3 DNA sequence: TGTGCCAGCCTTTTATACCGACAGGGGGCAGGCAATGAGCAGTTCTTC. It encodes CASLLYRQGAGNEQFF.

The chain couples TRBV19 to TRBJ2-1; no definite D call. V dropped 9 bases and J dropped 12 bases, with 6 bases sitting between them. The length of the CDR3 is 8 residues. From germline, CDR1 is LNHDA and CDR2 SQIVND (reference sequence). The CDR3 coding sequence is TGTGCCAGAAACAGGCAGTTCTTC. Its protein is CARNRQFF.

The chain employs TRBV18 and TRBJ1-1; 12 bases line up with TRBD1. The CDR3 has 17 residues. The junction had 13 bases not matched to a gene; V was cut back by 7 bases and J by 4 bases. The germline V gene has CDR1 KGHSH and CDR2 LQKENI. In nucleotides, the CDR3 is TGTGCCAGCTGGGAACCGGGACAGGGGGCTGTAGGCACTGAAGCTTTCTTT. As protein: CASWEPGQGAVGTEAFF.

This clone was seen a single time. V and J are TRBV10-3 and TRBJ2-7; 8 bases are a match to TRBD1. The CDR3 contains 16 residues. V gave up 3 bases and J gave up 2 bases; unmatched junction bases: 9. The V gene's germline CDR1 is ENHRY and CDR2 SYGVKD. CDR3 protein: CAISDVPGQAPYEQYF. The CDR3 DNA reads TGTGCCATCAGTGATGTACCGGGACAGGCTCCCTACGAGCAGTACTTC.

In regard to this clone: Given a much more abundant clone one base away, this may be a read error. The chain joins TRBV6-5 to TRBJ2-7; D might be TRBD1 (5 bases). This CDR3 comprises 13 residues. The germline V gene encodes CDR1 MNHEY and CDR2 SVGAGI. Trimming cost V 4 bases and J 4 bases, with 11 bases left between them. The CDR3 here is CASSSDINYEQYF. CDR3 DNA sequence: TGTGCCAGCAGTTCGGACATAAATTACGAGCAGTACTTC.

The chain is built from TRBV6-6 and TRBJ1-4; 8 nucleotides align to TRBD1. V lost 0 bases to trimming and J lost 7 bases; unmatched junction nucleotides: 4. Germline V gives CDR1 MNHNY, CDR2 SVGAGI (reference sequence). The CDR3 is made up of 15 amino acids. Here the CDR3 reads CASSYSQGAREKLFF. In DNA, the CDR3 is TGTGCCAGCAGTTACTCCCAGGGGGCGCGTGAAAAACTGTTTTTT.

The chain has TRBV19 and TRBJ1-1; D ambiguous. In germline, CDR1 is LNHDA, CDR2 SQIVND (reference sequence). This CDR3 has 15 residues. The V and J ends lost 11 bases and 0 bases respectively, with 19 bases between them. The CDR3 nucleotides read TGTGCCGTACGTGACACTCCCCGGGTGAACACTGAAGCTTTCTTT. Its protein product is CAVRDTPRVNTEAFF.

This clone was seen only once. The chain has TRBV13 and TRBJ2-7; D is unclear. The V and J ends lost 3 bases and 0 bases respectively, with 9 bases between them. The CDR3 runs 14 residues. CDR1 PRHDT and CDR2 FYEKMQ come from the germline V gene (reference sequence). The CDR3 is CASSFSIRSYEQYF. Written as DNA, the CDR3 is TGTGCCAGCAGCTTCTCGATCCGCTCCTACGAGCAGTACTTC.

V is TRBV19 and J is TRBJ2-7, with 13 bases matching TRBD2. The CDR3 is made up of 15 amino acids. J was trimmed by 3 bases and V by 5 bases; bases with no gene match: 4. Germline CDR1 reads LNHDA; CDR2 reads SQIVND (reference sequence). The CDR3 reads CASSPGLAGHYEQYF. CDR3 bases: TGTGCCAGTAGTCCGGGACTAGCGGGACACTACGAGCAGTACTTC.

The count of this clone is one. The chain has TRBV9 and TRBJ2-5; 13 positions agree with TRBD2. Trimming at V came to 3 bases and at J to 5 bases, leaving 7 bases not matched to a gene. The germline V gene has CDR1 SGDLS and CDR2 YYNGEE. The CDR3 contains 16 residues. The CDR3: CASSEGLAGKFETQYF. The CDR3 bases are TGTGCCAGCAGCGAGGGACTAGCGGGAAAGTTCGAGACCCAGTACTTC.

The chain employs TRBV10-3 and TRBJ2-3, with 13 bases fitting TRBD2. CDR1 is ENHRY, CDR2 SYGVKD, per germline. The CDR3 contains 17 residues. Trimming cost V 6 bases and J 4 bases; bases outside gene matches: 10. CDR3 DNA sequence: TGTGCCATCAGCCCCATCCAACTAGCGGGAGGGCCAGATACGCAGTATTTT. Residues: CAISPIQLAGGPDTQYF.

The CDR3 protein is CASSLDQTGGETEAFF. CDR3 DNA sequence: TGTGCCAGCAGCTTAGACCAAACAGGGGGTGAAACTGAAGCTTTCTTT. V is TRBV7-9 and J is TRBJ1-1, with 8 bases that match TRBD1. CDR1 SEHNR and CDR2 FQNEAQ come from the germline V gene (reference sequence). Trimming cost V 1 base and J 5 bases; bases outside gene matches: 9. The CDR3 contains 16 residues.

The J gene is TRBJ1-2, the V gene TRBV14; unclear D gene. The CDR3 runs 14 residues. Germline V gene sequence: CDR1 SGHDN, CDR2 FVKESK. The V end lost 0 bases, the J end lost 3 bases, and 8 bases lay between the germline ends. For the CDR3, the DNA is TGTGCCAGCAGCCAAGATTTGAGGGACTATGGCTACACCTTC. It specifies CASSQDLRDYGYTF.